The present entry profiles one TCR beta chain with its context. This clone was detected only once. No cognate antigen has been identified for it. No quality values exist for individual bases; no much larger clone is one base distant. The data stem from a study of blood T cell repertoires in COVID-19 (dated by TCRdb to the early 2020s). With regard to the full study: Samples from collaborators originated in the United States, Italy and Spain and spanned both the acute and convalescent phases of COVID-19. A de-identified subject ID, COVID-19 status, age in years and sex were almost always included in the sample metadata. The prospective study material was composed of cDNA or gDNA derived from T cells, B-cell-depleted T cells, or PBMCs. The dataset comprised deeply sampled blood TCRbeta repertoires from subjects exposed to, actively infected with, or recovered from COVID-19. The repertoires were released in a freely available public database meant as a resource for research on the immune response to SARS-CoV-2. The samples were drawn from two sources: the first 160 participants of the ongoing ImmuneRACE study, and 1,254 subjects contributed by 6 global collaborators. HLA class I and class II types, where available, came from metadata supplied by the sample provider rather than from assay-based typing. The paper as a whole reports these results and caveats: The quantity of clinical and demographic metadata differed by source and by participant and was supplied without curation.

V is clipped by 3 bases and J by 3 bases, and the sequence between their germline boundaries is 7 bases long. The germline V gene provides CDR1 KGHDR and CDR2 SFDVKD. The CDR3, cysteine through phenylalanine, is 13 amino acids long. The sequence is cut down to CDR3 DNA, 39 bases in frame from base 1. The immunoSEQ Assay, a bias-controlled multiplex PCR, was used to amplify TCRbeta CDR3 regions from genomic DNA. The published analysis was carried out like this. Nucleated cell counts per sample were estimated from amplification of reference gene primers within the assay. Sequence reads were collapsed and filtered to measure the absolute abundance of every unique TCRbeta CDR3 rearrangement. For each sample, productive Simpson clonality was calculated as the square root of Simpson's diversity index over productive rearrangements. TCRdb stores this immuneACCESS table with in-frame sequences only. Part of the clones is absent; in the studies checked, under half of the shortfall reflects unresolved V genes, and no reason is known for the rest. Clone size and the V and J calls come from that table; the DNA yielded D and trimming. This sample is represented by approximately 59,000 clones; 80% to 85% of them were singletons. The top ten constitute 15% to 18% of the sample.

The collaborating institutions used their own protocols to collect whole blood in K2EDTA tubes. For TCRbeta analysis, collaborators shipped samples as frozen whole blood, isolated PBMCs, or DNA extracted from either of those sample types. Sequenced input: peripheral blood. Recombination joined TRBV24-1 with TRBJ2-5; TRBD2 is a weak D gene call, 6 bases matching. The receptor comes from a man aged 80 or over with acute or convalescent COVID-19. CDR3 protein: CATSDPSEETQYF. The DNA reads as follows: TGTGCCACCAGTGATCCTAGCGAAGAGACCCAGTACTTC.